This TCR beta chain was recorded in a study of response to subunit inactivated influenza vaccine. The CDR3 contains 14 residues. Between the trimmed V and J ends, which lost 2 bases and 2 bases, there was a span of 9 bases. Germline V gene data show CDR1 as MNHEY and CDR2 as SVGAGI. At least ten counts were recorded for this clonotype. Using its own MiXCR run on the RT-PCR reads, TCRdb lists one record per CDR3 protein. Of approximately 490,000 distinct CDR3 sequences in the sample, 6% to 9% were seen once. This TCR was recovered from a man aged 50 to 69 who received an inactivated influenza vaccine. J is TRBJ1-1 and V is TRBV6-5; the D is unclear. This specimen was PBMCs from blood, taken approximately 25 months after vaccination. The CDR3 nucleotides are TGTGCCAGCAGTTACGGAGGGAGTAACACTGAAGCTTTCTTT. Translation gives CASSYGGSNTEAFF.